This T cell receptor (beta chain) was sequenced in a study of shared clonotypes between healthy human individuals. General study results and limits: There were few donors, and this limited the genetic and exposure-history diversity represented.

Germline lookup yields CDR1 SGDLS and CDR2 YYNGEE. After removal of 4 bases from V and 8 bases from J, the junction contained 15 bases not matched to a gene. The CDR3 totals 16 residues. Positively selected for CCR7, the CD45RO-negative cells used as naive CD8 cells excluded terminally differentiated effector memory CD45RA+ cells. With respect to this clone: Its antigen is currently unknown.

Method: immunoSEQ multiplex PCR; TCRdb's copy keeps in-frame clones and lacks some. The data contain under 850,000 clones, approximately 92% of them singletons. The clonotype was recovered from a man younger than 40 in good health. The V call is TRBV9, the J call TRBJ2-3; TRBD2 aligns across 8 bases. Sequenced input: naive CD8+ T cells sorted from blood. In DNA form, the CDR3 reads TGTGCCAGCAGCCCAGACGAGCGGGAGTTTTTCGTTACGCAGTATTTT. Amino acid sequence: CASSPDEREFFVTQYF.